One sample yielded the 10 T cell receptor beta chains listed below, sequenced in a study of low-dose radiotherapy and immunotherapy resistance in tumors. Time point specified: before trial treatment. cDNA synthesis used a TRAV/TRBV-specific primer set for both chains. TCRs underwent 20 PCR cycles of amplification with a constant-region primer and V-primer adapter. Using its own MiXCR run on the reads, TCRdb lists one record per CDR3 protein. Of 54,000 or so distinct CDR3 sequences in the sample, around 25% are singletons; the top ten hold around 5%. The specimen comprised PBMCs, sampled before treatment. All receptors derive from a male donor with prostate cancer.

This clonotype was seen at least ten times. One end of the junction varies from germline; a read error may be responsible. The genes are TRBV7-2 and TRBJ2-3, with TRBD2 matching over 7 bases. Per germline, CDR1 SGHTA and CDR2 FQGNSA. There are 12 residues in the CDR3. CDR3 DNA: TGTGCCAGCAGCTTACTCTCTCTAGCGGAGACTTTT. Residues: CASSLLSLAETF.

This clonotype was seen a few times. The V and J genes are TRBV7-9 and TRBJ2-2; 8 nucleotides align to TRBD2. The CDR3 sequence is 15 residues long. CDR1 is SEHNR, CDR2 FQNEAQ, per germline (reference sequence). The ends lost 5 bases at V and 2 bases at J; junction bases unmatched: 4. Written as DNA, the CDR3 is TGTGCCAGCAGCCTCGGGGGGGTTAACACCGGGGAGCTGTTTTTT. Amino acid sequence: CASSLGGVNTGELFF.

This clonotype was recorded many times. This rearrangement joins TRBV19 to TRBJ1-6; 8 nucleotides align to TRBD1. V gave up 5 bases and J gave up 7 bases; unmatched junction bases: 13. CDR3 size: 17 residues. Germline V CDR1 and CDR2: LNHDA, SQIVND (reference sequence). This CDR3 reads CASSSRMDRVRNSPLHF. The CDR3 coding sequence is TGTGCCAGTAGTTCCAGGATGGACAGGGTGCGGAATTCACCCCTCCACTTT.

Comments on this clonotype: This probably arose from a read error, given a far larger clone one base away. The V and J genes are TRBV6-4 and TRBJ2-7; a weak D match, TRBD2 (7 bases). This CDR3 has 15 amino acids. CDR1 is MRHNA, CDR2 SNTAGT, per germline. The V end was cut by 0 bases, the J end by 7 bases, with 16 bases between. CDR3 sequence: CASSDSGAGDYEQYF. The CDR3, as DNA: TGTGCCAGCAGTGACTCGGGGGCGGGGGACTATGAGCAGTACTTC.

This clonotype was observed many times. The V call is TRBV19, the J call TRBJ1-4; D remains ambiguous. The CDR3 has 14 amino acids. Germline-derived CDR1 and CDR2 are LNHDA and SQIVND (reference sequence). The V end lost 5 bases, the J end lost 1 base, and 8 bases lay between the germline ends. CDR3 residues: CASSRTGTNEKLFF. CDR3 sequence (DNA): TGTGCCAGTAGTCGGACGGGAACTAATGAAAAACTGTTTTTT. Complete variable domain (other parts from reference TRBV19 and TRBJ1-4): DGGITQSPKYLFRKEGQNVTLSCEQNLNHDAMYWYRQDPGQGLRLIYYSQIVNDFQKGDIAEGYSVSREKKESFPLTVTSAQKNPTAFYLCASSRTGTNEKLFFGSGTQLSVL.

This clonotype came up many times. One end of the junction is discordant with germline, which a read error may explain. This sequence joins TRBV5-3 and TRBJ2-1; TRBD2 might be the D (7 bases). TRBV5-3 is sorted into the ORF group, with uncertain function. This CDR3 region has 15 residues. CDR3 coding DNA: TGTGCCAGCAGCTTGGTTGGAGGGGGGGGGAATGAGCAGTTCTTC. Protein sequence: CASSLVGGGGNEQFF.

The sample holds many counts of this clonotype. This sequence joins TRBV20-1 and TRBJ2-7; TRBD2 agrees at 11 bases. Germline V gene sequence: CDR1 DFQATT, CDR2 SNEGSKA (reference sequence). Trimming removed 7 bases from V and 3 bases from J; junction bases left unmatched: 2. The CDR3 is 12 residues long. CDR3 amino acids: CSGGTSGYEQYF. CDR3 in DNA: TGCAGTGGGGGGACTAGCGGCTACGAGCAGTACTTC.

This clonotype was seen at least ten times. This chain uses TRBV5-1 with TRBJ2-1; the match to TRBD1 covers 7 bases. Germline loops: CDR1 SGHRS, CDR2 YFSETQ. The CDR3 sequence is 14 residues long. The V segment lost 4 bases and the J segment 6 bases; nucleotides outside the gene matches: 7. In nucleotides, the CDR3 is TGCGCCAGCAGCCCACGACAGGGAACCAATGAGCAGTTCTTC. Its translation is CASSPRQGTNEQFF.

This clonotype was detected a few times. The V and J genes are TRBV30 and TRBJ2-3; 10 bases are shared with TRBD2. The J segment lost 3 bases and the V segment lost 3 bases, leaving 3 bases of the junction unmatched. The CDR3 totals 14 residues. The germline V gene encodes CDR1 GTSNPN and CDR2 SVGIG (reference sequence). CDR3 in DNA: TGTGCCTGGAGACTAGCGGGATCTACAGATACGCAGTATTTT. Its protein is CAWRLAGSTDTQYF.

This chain joins TRBV7-2 and TRBJ1-5; D might be TRBD1 (5 bases). The CDR3 contains 14 residues. Per the germline V gene, CDR1 is SGHTA and CDR2 is FQGNSA. V lost 4 bases and J lost 1, with 8 bases in between. DNA for the CDR3: TGTGCCAGCAGCTGGCAGGGAAGCAATCAGCCCCAGCATTTT. As protein: CASSWQGSNQPQHF.